This paragraph reports one TCR beta chain. The antigen is undetermined. The entry originates in a study of cytomegalovirus exposure and HLA in healthy donors. General observations from the study: Most sequenced TCRs were rare (though some public TCRs occurred in many donors). Judged likely to be a sequencing artifact was a cluster of highly shared sequence variants. A missense variant in DCLRE1C was later tied to TCR beta V- and J-gene trimming. Cytomegalovirus association was listed for approximately 150 TCR beta chains.

Both 60 Vbeta primers and 13 Jbeta primers went into the PCR. Clones were read by immunoSEQ multiplex PCR, and TCRdb kept only the in-frame ones, dropping some. The sample lists some 150,000 clones, 82% seen once, with about 3.4% in the top ten. Specimen: PBMCs. This receptor was identified in a man between 18 and 35 years old in good health and CMV-seropositive.

CDR3: CAWRGKGTGGNEQFF. The CDR3 nucleotides are TGTGCCTGGAGGGGAAAGGGGACAGGGGGCAATGAGCAGTTCTTC. This chain uses TRBV30 with TRBJ2-1; TRBD1 matches at 11 bases. CDR3 length equals 15 residues. Losses at the gene ends were 3 bases for V and 6 bases for J; bases not matched to a gene: 7. The germline V gene encodes CDR1 GTSNPN and CDR2 SVGIG (reference sequence). Drawing the rest from reference TRBV30 and TRBJ2-1, the complete variable domain is SQTIHQWPATLVQPVGSPLSLECTVEGTSNPNLYWYRQAAGRGLQLLFYSVGIGQISSEVPQNLSASRPQDRQFILSSKKLLLSDSGFYLCAWRGKGTGGNEQFFGPGTRLTVL.